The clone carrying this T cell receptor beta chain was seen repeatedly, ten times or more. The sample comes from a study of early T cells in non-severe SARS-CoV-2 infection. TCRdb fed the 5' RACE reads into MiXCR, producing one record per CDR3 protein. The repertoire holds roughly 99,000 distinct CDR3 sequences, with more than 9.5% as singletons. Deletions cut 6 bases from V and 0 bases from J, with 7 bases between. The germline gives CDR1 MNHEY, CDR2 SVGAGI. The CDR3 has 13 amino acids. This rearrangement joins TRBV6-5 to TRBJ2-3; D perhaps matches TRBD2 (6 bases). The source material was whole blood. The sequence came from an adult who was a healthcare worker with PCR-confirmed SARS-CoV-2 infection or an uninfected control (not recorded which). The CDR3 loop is CASRGLSTDTQYF. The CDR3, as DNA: TGTGCCAGCAGGGGACTCAGCACAGATACGCAGTATTTT.